This T cell receptor (beta chain) was identified in a study of blood T cell repertoires in COVID-19. Measured with immunoSEQ multiplex PCR; TCRdb has only the in-frame clones, and not every one. The sample yields around 300,000 clones, around four fifths seen once. Trimming stripped 4 bases from V and 0 bases from J, with 18 bases between. Germline V CDR1 and CDR2: LNHDA, SQIVND (reference sequence). The CDR3 is made up of 17 amino acids. The chain joins TRBV19 to TRBJ1-1; TRBD1 is a possible D gene (5 bases). This receptor was obtained from a woman aged 45-59 years who had recovered from COVID-19. The sequenced sample was peripheral blood. For the CDR3, the DNA is TGTGCCAGTAGTACCCCCTGGGACTGGGACTTGAACACTGAAGCTTTCTTT. This translates into CASSTPWDWDLNTEAFF. The variable domain in full, with the rest retrieved from reference TRBV19 and TRBJ1-1, is DGGITQSPKYLFRKEGQNVTLSCEQNLNHDAMYWYRQDPGQGLRLIYYSQIVNDFQKGDIAEGYSVSREKKESFPLTVTSAQKNPTAFYLCASSTPWDWDLNTEAFFGQGTRLTVV.